This is a list of T cell receptor beta chains from one sample in a study of OX40 agonist ivuxolimab in advanced cancers. TCRdb's copy holds only in-frame clones and misses some; the assay was immunoSEQ multiplex PCR. The repertoire consists of 65,000 to 90,000 clones, with about nine tenths occurring once and the leading ten covering under 0.65%. Specimen: CD4+ or CD8+ T cells sorted from blood, collected in a trial of the OX40 agonist ivuxolimab. These receptors were obtained from an adult with an advanced solid tumor such as melanoma, head and neck, liver or kidney cancer. The CDR3 runs from the conserved cysteine through the conserved F or W. D genes are given only for firm matches.

d_gene	v_gene	len	j_gene	CDR3nt	CDR3aa
.	TRBV7-9	14	TRBJ2-5	TGTGCCAGCAGCCTAAACGATGTCATAAAGACCCAGTACTTC	CASSLNDVIKTQYF
.	TRBV5-3	15	TRBJ2-4	TGTGCCAGAAGCTTGGAACCTTCAGCCAAAAACATTCAGTACTTC	CARSLEPSAKNIQYF
.	TRBV11-2	15	TRBJ2-7	TGTGCCAGCAGCTTCTGGGGGTCGAAATCCTACGAGCAGTACTTC	CASSFWGSKSYEQYF
TRBD1	TRBV5-1	15	TRBJ2-5	TGCGCCAGCAGCACTTGGACAGGGGGCGGGGAGACCCAGTACTTC	CASSTWTGGGETQYF
.	TRBV21-1	17	TRBJ2-2	TGTGCCAGCAGCAAAGATCGGACCGATATTTACACCGGGGAGCTGTTTTTT	CASSKDRTDIYTGELFF
.	TRBV14	12	TRBJ1-6	TGTGCCAGCAGCCAGGCTAGGGTACCCCTCCACTTT	CASSQARVPLHF
TRBD2	TRBV29-1	14	TRBJ2-7	TGCAGCGGGGGGACTAGCGGGATCACCTACGAGCAGTACTTC	CSGGTSGITYEQYF
TRBD2	TRBV19	13	TRBJ2-3	TGTGCCACCAGAGCGGGAGGGATAGATACGCAGTATTTT	CATRAGGIDTQYF
TRBD2	TRBV6-1	14	TRBJ2-1	TGTGCCAGCAAGAGCGGGAGGGCGTTCAATGAGCAGTTCTTC	CASKSGRAFNEQFF
TRBD2	TRBV13	16	TRBJ2-1	TGTGCCAGCAGCCCCCGGACTAGCGGACCCTACAATGAGCAGTTCTTC	CASSPRTSGPYNEQFF
TRBD2	TRBV11-1	16	TRBJ2-1	TGTGCCAGCAGGACTAGCGGGAGCGACGGTTACAATGAGCAGTTCTTC	CASRTSGSDGYNEQFF
.	TRBV7-3	13	TRBJ2-5	TGTGCCAGCAGCCCCAACGGCTGGGAGACCCAGTACTTC	CASSPNGWETQYF
.	TRBV5-4	13	TRBJ2-7	TGTGCCAGCAGCTTTCGGGGGGCGAAAGAGCAGTACTTC	CASSFRGAKEQYF
TRBD1	TRBV28	16	TRBJ1-1	TGTGCCAGCAGTCCTCAGACAGGGGGATTTTATACTGAAGCTTTCTTT	CASSPQTGGFYTEAFF
.	TRBV19	14	TRBJ1-5	TGTGCCAGTAGTATCTCGCGGTCCAATCAGCCCCAGCATTTT	CASSISRSNQPQHF
TRBD2	TRBV25-1	14	TRBJ2-5	TGTGCCAGCAGTAGCGGGAGGGCCGGGGAGACCCAGTACTTC	CASSSGRAGETQYF
.	TRBV28	14	TRBJ1-1	TGTGCCAGCAGTTTATCTCCACAGTTCACTGAAGCTTTCTTT	CASSLSPQFTEAFF